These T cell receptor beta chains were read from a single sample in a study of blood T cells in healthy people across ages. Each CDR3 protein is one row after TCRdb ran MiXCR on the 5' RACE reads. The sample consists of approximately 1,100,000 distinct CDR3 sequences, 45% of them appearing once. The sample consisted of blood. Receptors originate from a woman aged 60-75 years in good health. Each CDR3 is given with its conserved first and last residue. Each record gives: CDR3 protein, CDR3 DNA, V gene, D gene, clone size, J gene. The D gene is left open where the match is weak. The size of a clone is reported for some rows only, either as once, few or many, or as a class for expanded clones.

CASSRLAGLGNEQYF TGTGCCAGCAGCAGACTAGCGGGTCTGGGCAATGAGCAGTACTTC TRBV4-2 TRBD2 NA TRBJ2-5
CASNTQYNSPLHF TGTGCCAGCAATACCCAATATAATTCACCCCTCCACTTT TRBV6-1 NA NA TRBJ1-6
CATSRAPALIGEQFF TGTGCCACCAGCAGAGCTCCAGCCCTGATAGGTGAGCAGTTCTTC TRBV15 NA NA TRBJ2-1
CASGLAGGSTDTQYF TGTGCTAGTGGTCTAGCGGGAGGGAGCACAGATACGCAGTATTTT TRBV12-5 TRBD2 NA TRBJ2-3
CASAPHSRDTDTQYF TGTGCCAGCGCACCCCACTCAAGGGACACAGATACGCAGTATTTT TRBV2 NA NA TRBJ2-3
CASSLTSGSGYEQYF TGTGCCAGCAGTTTAACTAGCGGGAGTGGGTACGAGCAGTACTTC TRBV28 TRBD2 NA TRBJ2-7
CASSQGTSGFTDTQYF TGTGCCAGCAGCCAGGGGACTAGCGGATTCACAGATACGCAGTATTTT TRBV5-6 TRBD2 NA TRBJ2-3
CASSLAQGSRNRQEAFF TGCGCCAGCAGCTTGGCACAGGGGTCTAGGAACCGCCAAGAAGCTTTCTTT TRBV5-1 TRBD1 once TRBJ1-1
CASGGGRTEAFF TGTGCCAGCGGGGGGGGAAGGACTGAAGCTTTCTTT TRBV9 NA NA TRBJ1-1
CASSLAGWPQHF TGCGCCAGCAGCTTGGCCGGATGGCCCCAGCATTTT TRBV5-1 NA NA TRBJ1-5
CASSYSVIGVTEAFF TGTGCCAGCAGTTACTCGGTGATAGGGGTCACTGAAGCTTTCTTT TRBV6-5 NA NA TRBJ1-1
CASSLAAGGLYNEQFF TGTGCCAGCAGTTTGGCCGCGGGAGGGTTATACAATGAGCAGTTCTTC TRBV27 TRBD2 NA TRBJ2-1
CASSFGSPGVKLAGVAHEQYF TGTGCCAGCAGCTTTGGAAGCCCAGGGGTCAAACTAGCGGGAGTTGCCCACGAGCAGTACTTC TRBV11-2 TRBD2 NA TRBJ2-7
CASSLNGGSEQYF TGTGCCAGCAGCCTAAATGGGGGATCCGAGCAGTACTTC TRBV12-3/TRBV12-4 NA NA TRBJ2-7
CASSETQGIGYGYTF TGTGCCAGCAGTGAAACGCAGGGTATAGGCTATGGCTACACCTTC TRBV2 NA NA TRBJ1-2
CSVGGLAVTYNEQFF TGCAGCGTGGGAGGACTAGCGGTTACCTACAATGAGCAGTTCTTC TRBV29-1 TRBD2 few TRBJ2-1
CASSLGGGQQYF TGTGCCAGCAGTTTGGGCGGGGGGCAGCAGTATTTT TRBV12-3/TRBV12-4 TRBD2 NA TRBJ2-3
CASGVIASEQFF TGTGCCAGCGGGGTCATAGCATCTGAGCAGTTCTTC TRBV9 NA NA TRBJ2-1
CASSQLDRNGYTF TGCGCCAGCAGTCAATTGGACCGAAATGGCTACACCTTC TRBV23-1 NA NA TRBJ1-2
CSARLGDGSYNEQFF TGCAGTGCTAGACTCGGCGACGGATCCTACAATGAGCAGTTCTTC TRBV20-1 NA NA TRBJ2-1
CASSRKQTLAGYEQYF TGTGCCAGCAGCCGAAAACAGACACTTGCTGGCTACGAGCAGTACTTC TRBV11-2 NA NA TRBJ2-7
CASSLATVTVGDEQYF TGTGCCAGCAGTTTAGCGACCGTTACCGTGGGGGATGAGCAGTACTTC TRBV12-3/TRBV12-4 NA NA TRBJ2-5
CATSGSSYNEQYF TGTGCCACCAGCGGGAGCTCCTACAATGAGCAGTACTTC TRBV10-3 TRBD2 NA TRBJ2-7
CASSLLDSSGANVLTF TGTGCCAGCAGTTTACTCGATAGCTCTGGGGCCAACGTCCTGACTTTC TRBV12-3/TRBV12-4 NA few TRBJ2-6
CSARMTYEQYF TGCAGTGCAAGGATGACCTACGAGCAGTACTTC TRBV20-1 NA few TRBJ2-7
CSAPKEGANYGYTF TGCAGTGCTCCGAAGGAGGGAGCGAACTATGGCTACACCTTC TRBV20-1 NA NA TRBJ1-2
CAISSGKLFF TGTGCCATTTCGTCGGGAAAACTGTTTTTT TRBV2 NA NA TRBJ1-4
CSVGYREPYEQYF TGCAGCGTTGGCTACAGGGAGCCCTACGAGCAGTACTTC TRBV29-1 NA many TRBJ2-7
CAIRLSGRAYNEQFF TGTGCCATCAGATTAAGCGGGAGAGCCTACAATGAGCAGTTCTTC TRBV10-3 TRBD2 many TRBJ2-1
CSVADSRGTDTQYF TGCAGCGTCGCCGACTCCAGGGGCACAGATACGCAGTATTTT TRBV29-1 NA NA TRBJ2-3
CSATQTSGCTDTQYF TGCAGTGCTACCCAGACTAGCGGATGCACAGATACGCAGTATTTT TRBV20-1 TRBD2 NA TRBJ2-3
CASSPTGLEYTEAFF TGTGCCAGCTCACCAACGGGTCTTGAATACACTGAAGCTTTCTTT TRBV18 NA NA TRBJ1-1
CASSGDGYQETQYF TGTGCCAGCAGTGGGGACGGCTACCAAGAGACCCAGTACTTC TRBV6-1 NA NA TRBJ2-5
CASTRAGGRQETQYF TGTGCCAGCACTAGGGCGGGAGGGAGACAAGAGACCCAGTACTTC TRBV6-5 TRBD2 NA TRBJ2-5